Each of the 24 T cell receptor beta chains below was sequenced from the same sample in a study of shared clonotypes between healthy human individuals. Data came from immunoSEQ multiplex PCR; TCRdb stores just in-frame clones and leaves some out. The data contain some 1.4 million clones, roughly 96% of them singletons. Sample: naive CD4+ T cells sorted from blood. Subset: CD45RA+ positively selected. The receptors stem from a man younger than 40 in good health.

The chain employs TRBV6-5 and TRBJ2-5, with TRBD2 identical over 9 bases. This CDR3 is 14 amino acids long. With V trimmed by 6 bases and J by 5 bases, 7 bases remained unmatched. The germline gives CDR1 MNHEY, CDR2 SVGAGI. In nucleotides, the CDR3 is TGTGCCAGCAGGGAGGGACTAGCTCGCGAGACCCAGTACTTC. It codes for CASREGLARETQYF.

The chain combines TRBV28 with TRBJ1-4; no definite D call. The CDR3 is 14 amino acids. Germline lookup yields CDR1 MDHEN and CDR2 SYDVKM. V lost 5 bases and J 3 bases, leaving 10 bases between the germline ends. In DNA, the CDR3 is TGTGCCAGCAGTCCCCCCCCCTCTAATGAAAAACTGTTTTTT. Its translation: CASSPPPSNEKLFF.

This chain connects TRBV6-1 to TRBJ2-7; TRBD1 or TRBD2 may be the D gene (5 bases each). V lost 11 bases and J lost 4, with 12 bases in between. CDR1 and CDR2 from the germline V gene are MNHNS and SASEGT. The CDR3 has 11 amino acids. For the CDR3, the DNA is TGTGCCGCCTCGGGACGATACGAGCAGTACTTC. Its translation is CAASGRYEQYF.

V is TRBV7-3 and J is TRBJ2-6; D is possibly TRBD2 (7 bases). CDR3 size: 18 residues. V was clipped by 5 bases and J by 0 bases, with 17 bases between them. The V gene's germline CDR1 is SGHTA and CDR2 FQGTGA. Written as DNA, the CDR3 is TGTGCCAGCAGCACCTTCGGGGGGCGCACCTCTGGGGCCAACGTCCTGACTTTC. Amino acid sequence: CASSTFGGRTSGANVLTF.

The gene calls are TRBV6-6 and TRBJ2-7; 7 nucleotides line up with TRBD2. The CDR3 is made up of 15 amino acids. J was trimmed by 3 bases and V by 5 bases; bases with no gene match: 10. Germline loops: CDR1 MNHNY, CDR2 SVGAGI (reference sequence). The CDR3: CASSGAGTTHYEQYF. The CDR3 DNA reads TGTGCCAGCAGTGGGGCCGGGACTACTCACTACGAGCAGTACTTC.

The J gene is TRBJ2-2, the V gene TRBV6-5; no firm D call. The germline V gene encodes CDR1 MNHEY and CDR2 SVGAGI. This CDR3 is built from 13 residues. Deletions cut 5 bases from V and 6 bases from J, with 10 bases between. Here the CDR3 DNA reads TGTGCCAGCAGTCTTAGACGGCCCGGGGAGCTGTTTTTT. Translation gives CASSLRRPGELFF.

The CDR3 loop reads CASSGGPTETDTQYF. The CDR3 DNA is TGTGCCAGCAGCGGGGGACCCACCGAAACAGATACGCAGTATTTT. This chain uses TRBV9 with TRBJ2-3; D could derive from TRBD1 or TRBD2 (5 bases each). V dropped 3 bases and J dropped 3 bases, with 14 bases sitting between them. This CDR3 contains 15 residues. Germline CDR1 is SGDLS and CDR2 is YYNGEE.

This clone was observed a handful of times. The same CDR3 also results from other DNA sequences found in this sample. The genes are TRBV5-1 and TRBJ2-7; D ambiguous. Germline CDR1 is SGHRS and CDR2 is YFSETQ. V was pared by 0 bases and J by 2 bases, with 3 bases between. This CDR3 comprises 12 residues. The CDR3 nucleotides are TGCGCCAGCAGCTTGGGGACCTACGAGCAGTACTTC. It yields the protein CASSLGTYEQYF. Drawing the rest from reference TRBV5-1 and TRBJ2-7, the complete variable domain is KAGVTQTPRYLIKTRGQQVTLSCSPISGHRSVSWYQQTPGQGLQFLFEYFSETQRNKGNFPGRFSGRQFSNSRSEMNVSTLELGDSALYLCASSLGTYEQYFGPGTRLTVT.

The chain uses TRBV7-2 and TRBJ1-2; D not resolved. Germline V gene data show CDR1 as SGHTA and CDR2 as FQGNSA. Trimming pared 5 bases from V and 8 bases from J, leaving 21 bases between. The CDR3 consists of 15 residues. CDR3 nucleotides: TGTGCCAGCAGCCCCCGGCAGGCAGAGATCGAGGGCTACACCTTC. This encodes CASSPRQAEIEGYTF.

This clone was seen repeatedly, ten times or more. The V call is TRBV16, the J call TRBJ2-6, with D uncertain. V gave up 6 bases and J gave up 0 bases, with 6 bases separating them. Germline values: CDR1 KGHSY, CDR2 FQNENV. CDR3 length equals 14 residues. The CDR3 reads CASSPGSGANVLTF. DNA for the CDR3: TGTGCCAGCAGTCCCGGCTCTGGGGCCAACGTCCTGACTTTC.

This clone was detected only once. The V gene is TRBV9, the J gene TRBJ2-3; D possibly uses TRBD1 or TRBD2 (5 bases each). V lost 0 bases and J 3 bases, leaving 14 bases between the germline ends. In germline, CDR1 is SGDLS, CDR2 YYNGEE. The CDR3 is 16 amino acids. The DNA for the CDR3 is TGTGCCAGCAGCGTAGAATCGGGGCGGAAAACAGATACGCAGTATTTT. It translates to CASSVESGRKTDTQYF.

Here the CDR3 DNA reads TGTGCCAGCAGCTGGGGGCCACCCGCCTACGAGCAGTACTTC. Its translation: CASSWGPPAYEQYF. The V call is TRBV5-4, the J call TRBJ2-7; possibly TRBD1 for D (6 bases). V shed 3 bases and J shed 2 bases, with 12 bases lying between them. CDR1 is SGHNT and CDR2 is YYREEE in the germline V gene (reference sequence). The CDR3 is 14 residues long.

The chain recombines TRBV4-1 with TRBJ1-5, with unresolved D. The CDR3 sequence is 13 residues long. V lost 4 bases and J 6 bases, leaving 10 bases between the germline ends. CDR1 and CDR2 from the germline V gene are MGHRA and YSYEKL. The CDR3: CASSPVLVQPQHF. CDR3 DNA: TGCGCCAGCAGCCCAGTTCTAGTTCAGCCCCAGCATTTT.

The V gene is TRBV19, the J gene TRBJ2-2; the match to TRBD2 covers 11 bases. The CDR3 covers 16 residues. V shed 1 base, J shed 5 bases, and the junction held 3 bases outside the gene matches. Germline CDR1 and CDR2: LNHDA and SQIVND (reference sequence). The CDR3 protein is CASSIGLAGRTGELFF. The CDR3 DNA is TGTGCCAGTAGTATAGGACTAGCGGGACGAACCGGGGAGCTGTTTTTT.

The chain couples TRBV28 to TRBJ2-7; unclear D gene. CDR3 length: 11 residues. Trimming left V 3 bases short and J 5 bases short, with 5 bases between. Germline V CDR1 and CDR2: MDHEN, SYDVKM. CDR3 nucleotides: TGTGCCAGCAGTTTCTTCAACGAGCAGTACTTC. This encodes CASSFFNEQYF.

This chain links TRBV28 with TRBJ2-2; 8 positions match TRBD1. Germline V gene sequence: CDR1 MDHEN, CDR2 SYDVKM. This CDR3 spans 19 amino acids. V gave up 5 bases and J gave up 7 bases; unmatched junction bases: 21. CDR3 sequence reads: CASSKWPGQANLRFGELFF. In nucleotides, the CDR3 is TGTGCCAGCAGTAAATGGCCGGGACAGGCCAACCTAAGGTTCGGGGAGCTGTTTTTT.

The V gene is TRBV7-9, the J gene TRBJ1-2; 10 positions match TRBD1. In germline, CDR1 is SEHNR, CDR2 FQNEAQ (reference sequence). This CDR3 comprises 14 residues. V shed 5 bases, J shed 7 bases, and the junction held 7 bases outside the gene matches. CDR3 in amino acids: CASSLGTGDGGYTF. The CDR3 DNA reads TGTGCCAGCAGCCTTGGGACAGGGGACGGTGGCTACACCTTC.

This chain links TRBV27 with TRBJ2-1; TRBD1 or TRBD2 may be the D gene (5 bases each). Trimming removed 2 bases at V and 2 bases at J, with 10 bases between. This CDR3 region has 15 residues. Germline V gene sequence: CDR1 MNHEY, CDR2 SMNVEV (reference sequence). The CDR3 spells CASSLPGTPYNEQFF. Written as DNA, the CDR3 is TGTGCCAGCAGTTTACCAGGGACGCCCTACAATGAGCAGTTCTTC.

In DNA, the CDR3 is TGTGCCAGCAGCTCCACTCGGACTAGCGGGAGCCTCGCCGGGGAGCTGTTTTTT. It is translated as CASSSTRTSGSLAGELFF. The J gene is TRBJ2-2, the V gene TRBV7-3, with 13 bases fitting TRBD2. The length of the CDR3 is 18 residues. From germline, CDR1 is SGHTA and CDR2 FQGTGA. V was clipped by 4 bases and J by 6 bases; unmatched bases: 11.

Only one count was recorded for this clone. The chain carries TRBV11-2 and TRBJ1-1, with TRBD1 as a possible D gene (5 bases). V lost 5 bases and J 7 bases, leaving 14 bases between the germline ends. The CDR3 has 13 amino acids. Germline lookup yields CDR1 SGHAT and CDR2 FQNNGV. The CDR3 protein is CASSIRQSNEAFF. CDR3 in DNA: TGTGCCAGCAGCATTCGACAGAGTAATGAAGCTTTCTTT.

This chain uses TRBV11-2 with TRBJ2-1; no reliable D call. The V end lost 5 bases, the J end lost 1 base, and 12 bases lay between the germline ends. This CDR3 spans 15 amino acids. Germline assignment: CDR1 SGHAT and CDR2 FQNNGV. The CDR3: CASSQVGGSYNEQFF. CDR3 nucleotide sequence: TGTGCCAGCAGCCAAGTAGGTGGGTCCTACAATGAGCAGTTCTTC.

A single count supports this clone. The chain carries TRBV28 and TRBJ2-7; unclear D gene. The V gene lost 6 bases and the J gene lost 0 bases, with 12 bases spanning the gap. CDR3 length: 14 amino acids. Germline CDR1 is MDHEN and CDR2 is SYDVKM. The CDR3: CASRQWASSYEQYF. For the CDR3, the DNA is TGTGCCAGCAGACAGTGGGCTAGCTCCTACGAGCAGTACTTC. Using reference TRBV28 and TRBJ2-7 for the parts outside the CDR3, the full variable domain is DVKVTQSSRYLVKRTGEKVFLECVQDMDHENMFWYRQDPGLGLRLIYFSYDVKMKEKGDIPEGYSVSREKKERFSLILESASTNQTSMYLCASRQWASSYEQYFGPGTRLTVT.

Here the CDR3 reads CASSRSRGREIPEQYF. CDR3 bases: TGCGCCAGCAGTCGATCCAGGGGGCGAGAAATCCCCGAGCAGTACTTC. The genes are TRBV5-1 and TRBJ2-7, with TRBD1 matching 8 bases. The CDR3 is 16 residues long. Germline trimming cut 5 bases from V and 6 bases from J; bases unmatched to any gene: 16. Per the germline V gene, CDR1 is SGHRS and CDR2 is YFSETQ.

V usage is TRBV7-2 and J usage is TRBJ2-3; D may match TRBD1 or TRBD2 (7 bases each). Germline V lookup: CDR1 SGHTA, CDR2 FQGNSA. The CDR3 length is 15 residues. Trimming took 5 bases from V and 2 from J, leaving 14 bases between them. CDR3 bases: TGTGCCAGCAGCCTCAGGGGGGGGGACACAGATACGCAGTATTTT. This encodes CASSLRGGDTDTQYF. Full variable domain (remainder filled in from reference TRBV7-2 and TRBJ2-3): GAGVSQSPSNKVTEKGKDVELRCDPISGHTALYWYRQSLGQGLEFLIYFQGNSAPDKSGLPSDRFSAERTGGSVSTLTIQRTQQEDSAVYLCASSLRGGDTDTQYFGPGTRLTVL.